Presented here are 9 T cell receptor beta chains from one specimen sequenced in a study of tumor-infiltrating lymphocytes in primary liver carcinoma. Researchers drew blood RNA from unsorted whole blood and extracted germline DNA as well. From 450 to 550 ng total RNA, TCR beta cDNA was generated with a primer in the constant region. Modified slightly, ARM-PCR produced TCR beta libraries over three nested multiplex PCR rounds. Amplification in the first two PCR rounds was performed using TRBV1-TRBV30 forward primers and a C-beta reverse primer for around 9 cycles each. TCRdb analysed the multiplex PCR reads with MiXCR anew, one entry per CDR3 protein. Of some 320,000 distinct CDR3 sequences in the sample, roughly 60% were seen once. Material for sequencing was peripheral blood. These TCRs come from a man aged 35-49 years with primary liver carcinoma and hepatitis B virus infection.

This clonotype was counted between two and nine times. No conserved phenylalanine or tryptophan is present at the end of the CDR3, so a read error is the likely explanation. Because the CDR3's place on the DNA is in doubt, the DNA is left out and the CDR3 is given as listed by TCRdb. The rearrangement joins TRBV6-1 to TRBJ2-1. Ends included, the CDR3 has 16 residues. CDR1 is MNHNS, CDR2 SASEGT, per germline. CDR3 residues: CASSENVLASSYEQLL.

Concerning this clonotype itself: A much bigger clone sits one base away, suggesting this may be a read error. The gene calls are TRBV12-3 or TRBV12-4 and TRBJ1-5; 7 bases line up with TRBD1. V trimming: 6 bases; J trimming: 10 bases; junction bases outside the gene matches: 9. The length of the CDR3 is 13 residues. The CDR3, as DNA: TGTGCCAGCAGCCACCGGGACAGCAAACCCCAGCATTTT. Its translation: CASSHRDSKPQHF.

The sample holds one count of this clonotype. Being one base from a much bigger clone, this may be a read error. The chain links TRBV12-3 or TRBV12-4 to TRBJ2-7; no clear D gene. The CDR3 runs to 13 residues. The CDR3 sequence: CASSLQETYAQYF. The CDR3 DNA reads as TGTGCCAGCAGTTTACAGGAGACCTACGCGCAGTACTTC.

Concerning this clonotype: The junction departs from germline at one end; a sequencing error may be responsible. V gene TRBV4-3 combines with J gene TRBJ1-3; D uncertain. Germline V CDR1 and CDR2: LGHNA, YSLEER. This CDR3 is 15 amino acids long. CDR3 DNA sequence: TGCGCCAGCAGCCCTTCCTTCTCCTCTGGAAACACCATATGTTTT. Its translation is CASSPSFSSGNTICF.

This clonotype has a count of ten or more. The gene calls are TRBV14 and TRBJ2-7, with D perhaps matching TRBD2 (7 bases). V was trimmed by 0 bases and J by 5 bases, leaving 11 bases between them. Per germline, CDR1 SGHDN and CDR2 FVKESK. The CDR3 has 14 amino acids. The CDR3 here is CASSQDWEGDEQYF. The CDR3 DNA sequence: TGTGCCAGCAGCCAAGATTGGGAGGGGGACGAGCAGTACTTC. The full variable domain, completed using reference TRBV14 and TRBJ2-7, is EAGVTQFPSHSVIEKGQTVTLRCDPISGHDNLYWYRRVMGKEIKFLLHFVKESKQDESGMPNNRFLAERTGGTYSTLKVQPAELEDSGVYFCASSQDWEGDEQYFGPGTRLTVT.

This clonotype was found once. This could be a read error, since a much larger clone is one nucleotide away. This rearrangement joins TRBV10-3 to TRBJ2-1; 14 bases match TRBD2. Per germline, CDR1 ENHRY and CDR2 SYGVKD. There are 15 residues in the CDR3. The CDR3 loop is CAIRPGLAGVNGQFF. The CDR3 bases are TGTGCCATCAGGCCGGGACTAGCGGGAGTCAATGGGCAGTTCTTC.

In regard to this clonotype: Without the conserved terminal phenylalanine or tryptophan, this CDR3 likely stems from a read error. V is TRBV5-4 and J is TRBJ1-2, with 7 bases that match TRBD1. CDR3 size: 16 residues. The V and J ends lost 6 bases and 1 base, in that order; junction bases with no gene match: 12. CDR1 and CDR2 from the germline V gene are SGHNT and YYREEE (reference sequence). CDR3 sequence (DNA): TGTGCCAGCACCACGGACAGGTCCACCGTTAACTATGGCTACACCCTC. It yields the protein CASTTDRSTVNYGYTL.

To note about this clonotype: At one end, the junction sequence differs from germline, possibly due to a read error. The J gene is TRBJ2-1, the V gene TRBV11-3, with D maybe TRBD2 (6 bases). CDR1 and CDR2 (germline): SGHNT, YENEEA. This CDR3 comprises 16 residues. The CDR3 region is CASSLMPGLGNNEQFF. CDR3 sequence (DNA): TGTGCCAGTAGCTTAATGCCGGGACTGGGTAACAATGAACAGTTCTTC.

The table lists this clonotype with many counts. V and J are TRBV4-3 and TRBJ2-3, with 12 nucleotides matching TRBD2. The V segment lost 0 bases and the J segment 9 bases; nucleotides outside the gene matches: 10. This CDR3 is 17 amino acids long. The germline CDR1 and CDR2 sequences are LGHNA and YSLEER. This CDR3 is CASSQEGLAGGEGTQYF. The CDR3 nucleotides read TGCGCCAGCAGCCAAGAAGGTCTAGCGGGAGGGGAGGGGACGCAGTATTTT.